This is a list of T cell receptor beta chains from one sample in a study of blood T cell repertoires in COVID-19. The table came from immunoSEQ multiplex PCR; TCRdb's copy has only in-frame clones and leaves some out. The data hold a few hundred thousand clones, with approximately 78% observed a single time. Specimen: peripheral blood. The receptors here all came from a woman older than 75 with COVID-19, enrolled during active disease. Each CDR3 is given with its conserved first and last residue. Fields, in order: CDR3 DNA, CDR3 protein, V gene, J gene, D gene. D genes are given only for firm matches.

TGTGCCAGTAGAAGGGAGACAGGGAATGATGGCTACACCTTC	CASRRETGNDGYTF	TRBV19	TRBJ1-2	TRBD1
TGTGCCAGCAGTGACTCTAACTATGGCTACACCTTC	CASSDSNYGYTF	TRBV2	TRBJ1-2	.
TGCGCCAGCAGCCTACTGCCAGGGGCCTTCAATGAGCAGTTCTTC	CASSLLPGAFNEQFF	TRBV5-1	TRBJ2-1	.
TGTGCCAGCAGCGCGGGACCGACCCAAGAGACCCAGTACTTC	CASSAGPTQETQYF	TRBV7-2	TRBJ2-5	.
TGTGCCAGCAGCACTAGCGGGGTAACAAATGAGCAGTTCTTC	CASSTSGVTNEQFF	TRBV2	TRBJ2-1	TRBD2
TGTGCCTCCGCCAGGGGCTTGAGCACTGAAGCTTTCTTT	CASARGLSTEAFF	TRBV30	TRBJ1-1	.
TGTGCCAGCAGCCCAGGGAACACCTATGGCTACACCTTC	CASSPGNTYGYTF	TRBV7-9	TRBJ1-2	.
TGTGCCAGCAGCTTAGGAAGGGGAGGAGATGAAAAACTGTTTTTT	CASSLGRGGDEKLFF	TRBV7-9	TRBJ1-4	.
TGTGCCAGCAGCTTAGGGGGCCCTAATCAGCCCCAGCATTTT	CASSLGGPNQPQHF	TRBV7-8	TRBJ1-5	.
TGTGCCAGCAGCGTAGGGGGGACAGGTCAAGAGACCCAGTACTTC	CASSVGGTGQETQYF	TRBV9	TRBJ2-5	TRBD1
TGTGCCAGCAGCCAACCCTCCTGGGGGCGCGGTTCACCCCTCCACTTT	CASSQPSWGRGSPLHF	TRBV3-1/TRBV3-2	TRBJ1-6	.